The 21 T cell receptor beta chains reported below all come from one sample, sequenced in a study of T cell responses to AZD1222 COVID-19 vaccine. Sequenced by immunoSEQ multiplex PCR; TCRdb stores in-frame clones only, minus some. Among 150,000 to 200,000 clones, roughly 92% were seen once, and the ten largest hold about 1.8%. Sequenced here: peripheral blood, sampled 28 days after the second AZD1222 dose. Every receptor here comes from an adult who received the AZD1222 COVID-19 vaccine.

This clone appeared a single time. Additional DNA sequences in this sample encode the identical CDR3. The CDR3 DNA reads as TGTGCCAGCAGCTTTGGGGGCCCCCACACAGATACGCAGTATTTT. As protein: CASSFGGPHTDTQYF. This chain connects TRBV5-4 to TRBJ2-3; weak D call: TRBD1 (6 bases). V was shortened by 2 bases and J by 2 bases, with 12 bases between the two germline ends. The CDR3 runs to 15 residues. The germline V gene encodes CDR1 SGHNT and CDR2 YYREEE (reference sequence).

The V and J genes are TRBV3-1 (or the pseudogene TRBV3-2) and TRBJ2-1, with D possibly TRBD2 on 5 matching bases. Looked up from germline, CDR1 is LGHDT and CDR2 is YNNKEL (reference sequence). The CDR3 is 17 residues long. V lost 4 bases, J lost 8 bases, and 24 bases lay in between. The DNA of the CDR3 is TGTGCCAGCAGCCCGTCCGGACTTAAGGTAAAGGTCCATGAGCAGTTCTTC. Translation gives CASSPSGLKVKVHEQFF.

The sample holds one count of this clone. The rearrangement uses TRBV19 and TRBJ1-5, with TRBD1 as a possible D gene (6 bases). From germline, CDR1 is LNHDA and CDR2 SQIVND (reference sequence). The V and J ends lost 10 bases and 0 bases respectively, with 16 bases between them. This CDR3 contains 15 residues. The CDR3 DNA reads TGTGCCACCGCAAGGGGAGGGGGTAGCAATCAGCCCCAGCATTTT. Its protein is CATARGGGSNQPQHF.

CDR3 sequence reads: CASRTRRSSGNTIYF. CDR3 in DNA: TGTGCCAGCAGGACTCGACGTAGCTCTGGAAACACCATATATTTT. The gene calls are TRBV6-5 and TRBJ1-3; D remains unclear. The CDR3 runs 15 residues. CDR1 MNHEY and CDR2 SVGAGI come from the germline V gene. V lost 6 bases, J lost 0 bases, and 12 bases lay in between.

This rearrangement joins TRBV28 to TRBJ2-7; the D gene is possibly TRBD1 (6 bases). V was trimmed by 0 bases and J by 4 bases, leaving 10 bases between them. CDR1 and CDR2 from the germline V gene are MDHEN and SYDVKM. The CDR3 totals 14 residues. The chain's CDR3 is CASSLWGTQYEQYF. The CDR3 coding sequence is TGTGCCAGCAGTTTATGGGGGACACAATACGAGCAGTACTTC.

In its sample, this clone was seen once. CDR3 protein: CASSDGSFGNTIYF. DNA of the CDR3: TGTGCCAGCAGTGACGGTAGCTTTGGAAACACCATATATTTT. This chain uses TRBV2 with TRBJ1-3; D gene uncertain. From germline, CDR1 is SNHLY and CDR2 FYNNEI. V was pared by 3 bases and J by 3 bases, with 9 bases between. The CDR3 is 14 residues long. Filled out from reference TRBV2 and TRBJ1-3, the complete variable domain reads EPEVTQTPSHQVTQMGQEVILRCVPISNHLYFYWYRQILGQKVEFLVSFYNNEISEKSEIFDDQFSVERPDGSNFTLKIRSTKLEDSAMYFCASSDGSFGNTIYFGEGSWLTVV.

The CDR3 region is CASSSTGPNEKLFF. The CDR3 DNA reads TGTGCCAGCAGTTCGACAGGCCCTAATGAAAAACTGTTTTTT. The chain links TRBV6-5 to TRBJ1-4; possible D gene TRBD1, 6 bases. V lost 4 bases and J 3 bases, leaving 9 bases between the germline ends. CDR1 and CDR2 from the germline V gene are MNHEY and SVGAGI. This CDR3 spans 14 amino acids.

The chain uses TRBV11-2 and TRBJ1-3; 9 nucleotides agree with TRBD1. The CDR3 has 17 residues. V was clipped by 4 bases and J by 4 bases; unmatched bases: 11. From germline, CDR1 is SGHAT and CDR2 FQNNGV. The CDR3 DNA follows: TGTGCCAGCAGCTCCCCCGGGACAGGGACCTCCGGAAACACCATATATTTT. This gives the protein CASSSPGTGTSGNTIYF.

As to this clone: An end of the junction does not agree with germline; a read error may underlie this. This chain links TRBV6-5 with TRBJ1-5; the D is unclear. The CDR3 sequence is 15 residues long. Germline assignment: CDR1 MNHEY and CDR2 SVGAGI. The CDR3 DNA sequence: TGTGCCAGCAGTGACTCTCTTTGGGGCAATCAGCCCCAGCATTTT. Amino acids: CASSDSLWGNQPQHF.

Concerning this clone: At one boundary the junction diverges from the germline segment, which might be a read error. The chain uses TRBV7-7 and TRBJ2-1; 8 bases match TRBD2. Looked up from germline, CDR1 is SSHAT and CDR2 is FNYEAQ (reference sequence). This CDR3 has 16 residues. CDR3 bases: TGTGCTAGCAGCCCCCGGGGACTAGGCTCCTACAATGAGCAGTTCTTC. It specifies CASSPRGLGSYNEQFF.

The V gene is TRBV4-2, the J gene TRBJ1-6, with 9 positions matching TRBD1. V was clipped by 3 bases and J by 3 bases; unmatched bases: 12. CDR1 LGHNA and CDR2 YNFKEQ come from the germline V gene. The CDR3 is 19 residues long. For the CDR3, the DNA is TGTGCCAGCAGCCAGGGACCTGGGACAGGGAATTACTATAATTCACCCCTCCACTTT. This codes for CASSQGPGTGNYYNSPLHF.

The V call is TRBV30, the J call TRBJ1-1, with D unclear. CDR1 and CDR2 from the germline V gene are GTSNPN and SVGIG (reference sequence). Deletions cut 6 bases from V and 2 bases from J, with 22 bases between. This CDR3 is 16 amino acids long. Here the CDR3 reads CACSPRVLAINTEAFF. The CDR3 DNA sequence: TGTGCCTGTAGTCCCCGTGTCCTTGCAATTAACACTGAAGCTTTCTTT. Using reference TRBV30 and TRBJ1-1 for the parts outside the CDR3, the full variable domain is SQTIHQWPATLVQPVGSPLSLECTVEGTSNPNLYWYRQAAGRGLQLLFYSVGIGQISSEVPQNLSASRPQDRQFILSSKKLLLSDSGFYLCACSPRVLAINTEAFFGQGTRLTVV.

As DNA, the CDR3 is TGTGCCATCAGTGCATCGGGCCATGAAGCTTTCTTT. Protein sequence: CAISASGHEAFF. V is TRBV10-3 and J is TRBJ1-1; D not certain. Per the germline V gene, CDR1 is ENHRY and CDR2 is SYGVKD. Trimming took 4 bases from V and 7 from J, leaving 10 bases between them. The CDR3 extends over 12 amino acids.

The V and J genes are TRBV6-5 and TRBJ1-3; no clear D gene. The germline V gene encodes CDR1 MNHEY and CDR2 SVGAGI. The V gene lost 6 bases and the J gene lost 6 bases, with 12 bases spanning the gap. The CDR3 extends over 13 amino acids. Here the CDR3 reads CASRLTGLNTIYF. The CDR3 DNA sequence: TGTGCCAGCAGGCTGACGGGGTTAAACACCATATATTTT.

This chain joins TRBV3-1 (or the pseudogene TRBV3-2) and TRBJ2-2; possibly TRBD1 or TRBD2 for D (6 bases each). This CDR3 has 15 residues. Germline values: CDR1 LGHDT, CDR2 YNNKEL (reference sequence). V dropped 3 bases and J dropped 6 bases, with 14 bases sitting between them. CDR3 in DNA: TGTGCCAGCAGCCATTTTCTACGGGGGCCCGGGGAGCTGTTTTTT. It codes for CASSHFLRGPGELFF.

This chain uses TRBV12-5 with TRBJ2-1, with D tentatively TRBD2 (5 bases). V was shortened by 5 bases and J by 0 bases, with 23 bases between the two germline ends. Germline V lookup: CDR1 LGHNT, CDR2 FRNRAP. This CDR3 has 19 residues. The CDR3 reads CASGPIMLGLPSSYNEQFF. The DNA of the CDR3 is TGTGCTAGTGGTCCGATTATGTTAGGACTTCCGAGCTCCTACAATGAGCAGTTCTTC. The whole variable domain, remainder taken from reference TRBV12-5 and TRBJ2-1, is DARVTQTPRHKVTEMGQEVTMRCQPILGHNTVFWYRQTMMQGLELLAYFRNRAPLDDSGMPKDRFSAEMPDATLATLKIQPSEPRDSAVYFCASGPIMLGLPSSYNEQFFGPGTRLTVL.

The gene calls are TRBV6-5 and TRBJ2-7; no clear D gene. V lost 6 bases and J 0 bases, leaving 9 bases between the germline ends. Germline lookup yields CDR1 MNHEY and CDR2 SVGAGI. The length of the CDR3 is 13 residues. In DNA, the CDR3 is TGTGCCAGCAGGGCCTCAAGCTCCTACGAGCAGTACTTC. Translating it yields CASRASSSYEQYF.

This rearrangement joins TRBV19 to TRBJ2-5, with 7 bases lining up with TRBD2. CDR3 size: 13 residues. The germline V gene has CDR1 LNHDA and CDR2 SQIVND (reference sequence). V lost 5 bases, J lost 5 bases, and 5 bases stayed unmatched. The CDR3 sequence is CASSRGRGETQYF. In nucleotides, the CDR3 is TGTGCCAGTAGTCGCGGGCGGGGGGAGACCCAGTACTTC.

The genes are TRBV12-3 or TRBV12-4 and TRBJ2-3; D gene ambiguous. The CDR3 contains 11 residues. Trimming shortened V by 6 bases and J by 5 bases, and 6 bases separated the two germline ends. This CDR3 reads CASSRRDTQYF. The CDR3 DNA follows: TGTGCCAGCAGCCGTAGAGATACGCAGTATTTT.

The V call is TRBV19, the J call TRBJ2-1, with D unclear. Germline loops: CDR1 LNHDA, CDR2 SQIVND (reference sequence). This CDR3 comprises 12 residues. V dropped 7 bases and J dropped 4 bases, with 8 bases sitting between them. The CDR3 sequence is CASTAGYNEQFF. CDR3 nucleotide sequence: TGTGCCAGTACAGCAGGTTACAATGAGCAGTTCTTC.

This chain connects TRBV18 to TRBJ2-7; D might be TRBD1 (6 bases). Germline values: CDR1 KGHSH, CDR2 LQKENI. Trimming shortened V by 4 bases and J by 0 bases, and 10 bases separated the two germline ends. The CDR3 has 14 residues. The CDR3 DNA sequence: TGTGCCAGCTCACAGGGGGTTCCCTCCTACGAGCAGTACTTC. Residues: CASSQGVPSYEQYF.